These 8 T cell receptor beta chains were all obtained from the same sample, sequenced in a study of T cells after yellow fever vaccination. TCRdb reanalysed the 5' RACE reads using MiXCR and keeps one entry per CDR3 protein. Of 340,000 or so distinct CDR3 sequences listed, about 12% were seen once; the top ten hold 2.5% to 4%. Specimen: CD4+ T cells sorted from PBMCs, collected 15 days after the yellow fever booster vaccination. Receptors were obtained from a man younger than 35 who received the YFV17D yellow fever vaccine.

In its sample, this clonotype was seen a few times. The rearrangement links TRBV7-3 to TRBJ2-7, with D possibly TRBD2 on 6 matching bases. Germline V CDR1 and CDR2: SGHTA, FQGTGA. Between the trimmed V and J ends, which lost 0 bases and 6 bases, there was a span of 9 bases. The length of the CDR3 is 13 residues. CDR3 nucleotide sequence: TGTGCCAGCAGCTTAACCGGAGGGGTCGAGCAGTACGTC. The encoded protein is CASSLTGGVEQYV.

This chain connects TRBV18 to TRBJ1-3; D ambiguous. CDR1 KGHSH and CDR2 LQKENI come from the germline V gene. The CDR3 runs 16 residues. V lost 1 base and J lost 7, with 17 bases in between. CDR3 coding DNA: TGTGCCAGCTCACCACGGAATAGGGATGATTCGAACACCATATATTTT. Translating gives CASSPRNRDDSNTIYF.

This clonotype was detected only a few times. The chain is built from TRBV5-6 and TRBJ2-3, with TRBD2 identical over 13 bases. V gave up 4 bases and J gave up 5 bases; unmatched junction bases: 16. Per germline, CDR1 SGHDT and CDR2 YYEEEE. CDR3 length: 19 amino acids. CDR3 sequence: CASSPFLPELAGGRDTQYF. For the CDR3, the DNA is TGTGCCAGCAGCCCCTTCCTACCTGAACTAGCGGGGGGGCGAGATACGCAGTATTTT.

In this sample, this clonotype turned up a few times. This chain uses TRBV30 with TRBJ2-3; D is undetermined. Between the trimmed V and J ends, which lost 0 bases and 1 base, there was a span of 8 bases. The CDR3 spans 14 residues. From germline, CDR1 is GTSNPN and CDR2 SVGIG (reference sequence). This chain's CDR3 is CAWSVLSGTDTQYF. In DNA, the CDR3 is TGTGCCTGGAGTGTACTAAGCGGCACAGATACGCAGTATTTT. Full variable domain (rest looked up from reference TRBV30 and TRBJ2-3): SQTIHQWPATLVQPVGSPLSLECTVEGTSNPNLYWYRQAAGRGLQLLFYSVGIGQISSEVPQNLSASRPQDRQFILSSKKLLLSDSGFYLCAWSVLSGTDTQYFGPGTRLTVL.

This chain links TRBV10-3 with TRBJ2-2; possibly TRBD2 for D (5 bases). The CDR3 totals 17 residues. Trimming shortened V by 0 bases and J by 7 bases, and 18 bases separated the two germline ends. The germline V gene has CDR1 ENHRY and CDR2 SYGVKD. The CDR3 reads CAISESIVLAVGGELFF. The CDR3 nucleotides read TGTGCCATCAGTGAGTCCATTGTGCTAGCAGTTGGCGGGGAGCTGTTTTTT.

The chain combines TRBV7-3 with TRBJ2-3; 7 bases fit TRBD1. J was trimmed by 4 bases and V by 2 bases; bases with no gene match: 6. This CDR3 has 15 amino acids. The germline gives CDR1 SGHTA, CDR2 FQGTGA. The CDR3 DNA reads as TGTGCCAGCAGCTTAGAGCCTCAGGGGGCAGATACGCAGTATTTT. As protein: CASSLEPQGADTQYF.

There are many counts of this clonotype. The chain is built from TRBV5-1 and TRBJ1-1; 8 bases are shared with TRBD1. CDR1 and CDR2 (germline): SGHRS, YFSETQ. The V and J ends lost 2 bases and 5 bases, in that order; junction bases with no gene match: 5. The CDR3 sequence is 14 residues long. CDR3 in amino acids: CASSFMTGATEAFF. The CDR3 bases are TGCGCCAGCAGCTTTATGACAGGGGCTACTGAAGCTTTCTTT.

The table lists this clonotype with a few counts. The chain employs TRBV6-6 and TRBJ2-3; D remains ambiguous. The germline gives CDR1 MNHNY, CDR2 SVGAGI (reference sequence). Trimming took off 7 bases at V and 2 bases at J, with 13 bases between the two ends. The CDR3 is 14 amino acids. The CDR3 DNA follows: TGTGCCAGCAATCCTGGAACCGCCACAGATACGCAGTATTTT. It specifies CASNPGTATDTQYF.